The following is a T cell receptor beta chain sequence with its context. Its antigen remains undetermined. Base qualities are missing; no much larger clone stands one base away. These data originate in a study of T cells in localized non-small cell lung cancer (dated by TCRdb to about 2020). For context, the study as a whole: T cell repertoires of 200 to 250 early-stage NSCLC patients were analyzed, with tumors being compared against uninvolved tumor-adjacent lungs. The cohort comprised roughly 240 treatment-naïve NSCLC patients with resected, localized lung tumors. Of the NSCLC patients, 129 were male and approximately 97 were female, and the mean age was about 69 years.

At diagnosis, peripheral blood, uninvolved tumor-adjacent lung and tumor were collected and stored as a combination of fresh-frozen and FFPE material. Blood samples were analyzed as peripheral blood mononuclear cells for TCR repertoire profiling. Trimming costs V 4 bases and J 6 bases, and their ends lie 16 bases apart. CDR1 and CDR2 were assigned from the germline V gene (reference sequence) as SGHKS and YYEKEE. The CDR3 contains 15 residues, cysteine and phenylalanine counted. CDR3 DNA is the only sequence kept; it has 45 bases, read in frame from the first base. TCR beta CDR3 regions were sequenced from DNA using the immunoSEQ Assay. Concerning the study's data processing: To compute T cell density, TCR beta template counts were normalized to usable DNA, which was estimated by amplifying housekeeping genes. Richness was estimated with the preseqR package, extrapolating to 400,000 templates for PBMC samples and 120,000 templates for tissue samples. Clonality was taken to be one minus Pielou's evenness. Tissue-enriched TCRs were identified through differential abundance testing performed on productive amino-acid clonotypes, with a minimum total count of 5 and an alpha of 0.1. The Jaccard Index and the Morisita Overlap Index were used to quantify repertoire overlap between compartments. GLIPH grouped TCR beta CDR3s together with public tetramer-defined viral CDR3s, and a viral motif had to include at least three viral sequences and also show V-gene enrichment. This is the immuneACCESS table as TCRdb keeps it, with only in-frame sequences that have V and J called. A part of the clones is gone; compared with another copy, unresolved V genes explain less than half, and the rest is unexplained. V, J and clone size reflect that table, while D and trimming were determined from the DNA. Across this sample there are about 52,000 clones, with 86% seen only once. The top ten clonotypes cover about 18% of the sample.

Points the paper makes about the study in general: Higher blood T cell density associated with longer overall survival, while higher adjacent-lung clonality associated with shorter survival. Because of the exploratory design, TCR variables were selected using unadjusted p-values without false-discovery rate correction. Multi-region tumor sequencing was not performed, so intratumor heterogeneity could not be excluded. A median of 57 of the top 100 tumor clones turned up in the paired uninvolved adjacent lung, and 25 to 30 of those clones also ranked among the top 100 of that same adjacent lung. Uninvolved tumor-adjacent lung showed the highest T cell clonality, higher than tumor, which suggests more focused antigenic responses in the uninvolved tumor-adjacent lung.

The chain joins TRBV5-5 to TRBJ2-2, with no confident D gene call. Sequencing was performed on peripheral blood, taken before any cancer treatment. The receptor was derived from a male donor at least 60 years old with stage III squamous cell lung carcinoma. The DNA reads TGTGCCAGCAGCCAAAAGGGTCCCCTTTCCGGGGAGCTGTTTTTT. This yields the protein CASSQKGPLSGELFF.